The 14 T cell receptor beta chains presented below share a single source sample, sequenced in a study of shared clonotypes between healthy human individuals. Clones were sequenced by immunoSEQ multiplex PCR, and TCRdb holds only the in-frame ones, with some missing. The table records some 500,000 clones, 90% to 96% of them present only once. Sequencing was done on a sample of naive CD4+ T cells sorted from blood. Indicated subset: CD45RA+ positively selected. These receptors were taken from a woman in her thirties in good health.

For the CDR3, the DNA is TGTGCCAGCAGTCCAGGGATGACTAATGAAAAACTGTTTTTT. Its protein product is CASSPGMTNEKLFF. The gene calls are TRBV6-6 and TRBJ1-4, with D maybe TRBD1 (5 bases). Trimming stripped 5 bases from V and 2 bases from J, with 9 bases between. Germline V CDR1 and CDR2: MNHNY, SVGAGI (reference sequence). The CDR3 covers 14 residues.

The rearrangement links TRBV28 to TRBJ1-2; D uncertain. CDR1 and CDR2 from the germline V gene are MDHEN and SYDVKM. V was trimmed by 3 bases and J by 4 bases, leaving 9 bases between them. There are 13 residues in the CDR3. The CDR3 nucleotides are TGTGCCAGCAGTTTCTCGGACTCCTATGGCTACACCTTC. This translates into CASSFSDSYGYTF.

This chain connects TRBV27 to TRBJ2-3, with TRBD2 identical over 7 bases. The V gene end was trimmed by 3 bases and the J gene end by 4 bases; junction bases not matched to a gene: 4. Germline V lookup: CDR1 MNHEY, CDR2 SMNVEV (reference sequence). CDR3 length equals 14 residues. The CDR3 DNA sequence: TGTGCCAGCAGTTTGGTTGGGAGGGCAGATACGCAGTATTTT. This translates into CASSLVGRADTQYF.

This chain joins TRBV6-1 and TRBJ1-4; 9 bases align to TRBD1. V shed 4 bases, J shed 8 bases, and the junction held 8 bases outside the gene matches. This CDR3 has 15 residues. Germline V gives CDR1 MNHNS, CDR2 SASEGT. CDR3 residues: CASSADRGVREKLFF. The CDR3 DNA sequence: TGTGCCAGCAGTGCCGACAGGGGGGTGAGGGAAAAACTGTTTTTT.

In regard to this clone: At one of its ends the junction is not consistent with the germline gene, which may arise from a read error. CDR3 amino acids: CASSEGRLAGGF. CDR3 bases: TGTGCCAGCAGTGAAGGCAGACTAGCGGGAGGCTTC. This chain uses TRBV6-1 with TRBJ2-7, with 13 bases lining up with TRBD2. CDR1 is MNHNS and CDR2 is SASEGT in the germline V gene. The CDR3 has 12 amino acids.

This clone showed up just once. In DNA form, the CDR3 reads TGTGCCAGCAGTCCAGGGGGCGCAGGGGGCTATGGCTACACCTTC. Amino acid sequence: CASSPGGAGGYGYTF. The chain is built from TRBV28 and TRBJ1-2, with TRBD1 identical over 8 bases. J was trimmed by 4 bases and V by 5 bases; bases with no gene match: 9. Per germline, CDR1 MDHEN and CDR2 SYDVKM. The CDR3 length is 15 residues.

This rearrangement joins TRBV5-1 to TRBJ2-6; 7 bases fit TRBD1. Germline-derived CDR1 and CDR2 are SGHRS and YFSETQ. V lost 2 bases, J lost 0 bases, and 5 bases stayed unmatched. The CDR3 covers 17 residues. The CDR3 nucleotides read TGCGCCAGCAGCTTTCCGGGACAGAGCTCTGGGGCCAACGTCCTGACTTTC. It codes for CASSFPGQSSGANVLTF.

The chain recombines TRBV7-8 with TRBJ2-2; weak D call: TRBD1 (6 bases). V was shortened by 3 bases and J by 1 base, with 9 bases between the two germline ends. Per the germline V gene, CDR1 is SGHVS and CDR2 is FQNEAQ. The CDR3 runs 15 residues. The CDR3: CASSFDRWNTGELFF. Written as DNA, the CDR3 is TGTGCCAGCAGCTTCGACAGGTGGAACACCGGGGAGCTGTTTTTT.

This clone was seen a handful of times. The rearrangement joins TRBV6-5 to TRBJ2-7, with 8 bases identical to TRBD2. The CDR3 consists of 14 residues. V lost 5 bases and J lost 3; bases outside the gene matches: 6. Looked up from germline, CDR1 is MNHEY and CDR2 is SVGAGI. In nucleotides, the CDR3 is TGTGCCAGCAGTCGCTCCGGGACTAGCTACGAGCAGTACTTC. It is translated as CASSRSGTSYEQYF.

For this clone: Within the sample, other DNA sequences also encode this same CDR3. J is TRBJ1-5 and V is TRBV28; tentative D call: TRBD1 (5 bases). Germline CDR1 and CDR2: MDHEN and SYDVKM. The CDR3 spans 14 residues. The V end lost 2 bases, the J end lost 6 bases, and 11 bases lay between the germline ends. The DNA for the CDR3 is TGTGCCAGCAGTTTAGGGCAGGGCCGTCAGCCCCAGCATTTT. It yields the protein CASSLGQGRQPQHF.

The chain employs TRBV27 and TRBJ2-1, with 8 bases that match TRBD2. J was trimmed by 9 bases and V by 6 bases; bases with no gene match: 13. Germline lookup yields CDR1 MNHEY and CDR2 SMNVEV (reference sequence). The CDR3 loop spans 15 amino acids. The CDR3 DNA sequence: TGTGCCAGCAGACGATACACGGGGGGGGTGGGTGAGCAGTTCTTC. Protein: CASRRYTGGVGEQFF.

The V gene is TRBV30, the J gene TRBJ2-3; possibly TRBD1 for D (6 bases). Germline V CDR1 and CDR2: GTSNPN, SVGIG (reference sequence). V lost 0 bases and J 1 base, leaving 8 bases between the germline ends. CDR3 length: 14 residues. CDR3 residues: CAWSVKGGTDTQYF. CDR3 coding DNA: TGTGCCTGGAGTGTCAAGGGGGGCACAGATACGCAGTATTTT.

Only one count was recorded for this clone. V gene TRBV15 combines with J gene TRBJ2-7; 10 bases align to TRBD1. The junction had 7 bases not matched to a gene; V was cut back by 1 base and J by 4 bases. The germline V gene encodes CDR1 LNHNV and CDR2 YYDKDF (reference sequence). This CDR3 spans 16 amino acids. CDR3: CATSRAGTGAGYEQYF. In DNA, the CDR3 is TGTGCCACCAGCAGAGCCGGGACAGGGGCCGGGTACGAGCAGTACTTC.

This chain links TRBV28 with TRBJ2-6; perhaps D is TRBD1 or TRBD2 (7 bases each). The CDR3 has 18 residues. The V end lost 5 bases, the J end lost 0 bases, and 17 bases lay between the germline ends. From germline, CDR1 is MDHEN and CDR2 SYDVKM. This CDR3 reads CASSAGGVPRSGANVLTF. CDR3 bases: TGTGCCAGCAGTGCAGGGGGGGTCCCACGCTCTGGGGCCAACGTCCTGACTTTC.